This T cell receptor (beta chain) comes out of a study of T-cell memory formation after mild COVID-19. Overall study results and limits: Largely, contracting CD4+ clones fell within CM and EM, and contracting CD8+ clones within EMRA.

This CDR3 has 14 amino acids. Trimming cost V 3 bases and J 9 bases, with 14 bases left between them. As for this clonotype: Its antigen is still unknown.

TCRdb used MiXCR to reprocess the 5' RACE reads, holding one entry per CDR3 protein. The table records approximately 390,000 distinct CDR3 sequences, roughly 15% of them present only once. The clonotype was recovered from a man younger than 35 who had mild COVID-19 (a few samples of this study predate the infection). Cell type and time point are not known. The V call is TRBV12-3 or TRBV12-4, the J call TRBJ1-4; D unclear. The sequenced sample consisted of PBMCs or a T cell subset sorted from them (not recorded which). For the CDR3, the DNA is TGTGCCAGCAGTTTTGGGCGGGTTTCGCAAAAACTGTTTTTT. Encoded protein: CASSFGRVSQKLFF.